These 2 T cell receptor beta chains came from one sample sequenced in a study of read filtering for tumor transcriptome and immune sequencing. The library was built from around 380 ng RNA with molecular barcoded adaptors for alpha/delta and beta/gamma chains. TCRdb fed the reads into MiXCR, producing one record per CDR3 protein. The table records 90,000 or so distinct CDR3 sequences, roughly 21% of them present only once. The source material was a population of CD138-negative cells sorted from bone marrow. These receptors all stem from a donor aged 40 or over with multiple myeloma.

This clonotype was observed many times. The chain couples TRBV29-1 to TRBJ2-1; D gene uncertain. The CDR3 spans 12 residues. Germline loops: CDR1 SQVTM, CDR2 ANQGSEA. Trimming stripped 4 bases from V and 3 bases from J, with 7 bases between. This CDR3 reads CSVGAHYNEQFF. In DNA form, the CDR3 reads TGCAGCGTTGGGGCCCACTACAATGAGCAGTTCTTC.

This clonotype appeared once. V is TRBV6-2 or TRBV6-3 and J is TRBJ1-5; the D is unclear. Germline assignment: CDR1 MNHEY and CDR2 SVGEGT. Between the trimmed V and J ends, which lost 4 bases and 0 bases, there was a span of 19 bases. The CDR3 runs 18 residues. In nucleotides, the CDR3 is TGTGCCAGCAGTTCAGGACGGGTTACGCCTGTTAGCAATCAGCCCCAGCATTTT. It translates to CASSSGRVTPVSNQPQHF.